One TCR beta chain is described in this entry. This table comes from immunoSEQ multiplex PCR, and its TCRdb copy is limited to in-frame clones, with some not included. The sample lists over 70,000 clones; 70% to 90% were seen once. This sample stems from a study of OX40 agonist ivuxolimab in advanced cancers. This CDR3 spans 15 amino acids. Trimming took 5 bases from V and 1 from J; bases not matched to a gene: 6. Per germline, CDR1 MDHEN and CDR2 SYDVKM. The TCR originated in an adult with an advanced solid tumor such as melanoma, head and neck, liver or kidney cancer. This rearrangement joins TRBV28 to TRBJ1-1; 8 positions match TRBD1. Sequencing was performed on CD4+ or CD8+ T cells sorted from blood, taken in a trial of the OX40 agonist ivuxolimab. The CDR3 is CASSPPDRENTEAFF. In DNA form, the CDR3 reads TGTGCCAGCAGTCCCCCGGACAGGGAGAACACTGAAGCTTTCTTT. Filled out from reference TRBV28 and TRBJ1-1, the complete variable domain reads DVKVTQSSRYLVKRTGEKVFLECVQDMDHENMFWYRQDPGLGLRLIYFSYDVKMKEKGDIPEGYSVSREKKERFSLILESASTNQTSMYLCASSPPDRENTEAFFGQGTRLTVV.